Below are 24 T cell receptor beta chains sequenced from a single sample in a study of response to subunit inactivated influenza vaccine. Each CDR3 protein is one row after TCRdb ran MiXCR on the RT-PCR reads. The sample includes roughly 520,000 distinct CDR3 sequences, 25% seen only once; the top ten take under 2.5%. The sample was CD4+ T cells sorted from PBMCs, taken approximately 5 days after vaccination. The receptors stem from a man in his forties or fifties who received an inactivated influenza vaccine.

This clonotype was detected only a few times. This sequence joins TRBV4-2 and TRBJ1-5; no clear D. There are 13 residues in the CDR3. V was trimmed by 0 bases and J by 5 bases, leaving 5 bases between them. CDR1 and CDR2 from the germline V gene are LGHNA and YNFKEQ. CDR3 sequence reads: CASSQDIDQPQHF. The CDR3 bases are TGTGCCAGCAGCCAAGATATAGATCAGCCCCAGCATTTT.

This clonotype was seen at least ten times. The V call is TRBV18, the J call TRBJ2-1, with D perhaps matching TRBD1 (5 bases). The germline CDR1 and CDR2 sequences are KGHSH and LQKENI. The CDR3 sequence is 14 residues long. V was cut by 3 bases and J by 0 bases, with 6 bases left in between. CDR3 DNA sequence: TGTGCCAGCTCACCGACAGACTCCTACAATGAGCAGTTCTTC. Translated: CASSPTDSYNEQFF.

This clonotype turned up a few times. The genes are TRBV20-1 and TRBJ2-7, with 7 bases lining up with TRBD2. Germline CDR1 is DFQATT and CDR2 is SNEGSKA (reference sequence). This CDR3 is 14 amino acids long. The CDR3 nucleotides read TGCAGCCCACGGGTCGGGACGGGAGGTTACGAGCAGTACTTC. The encoded protein is CSPRVGTGGYEQYF.

V usage is TRBV6-2 or TRBV6-3 and J usage is TRBJ2-6; D not certain. Germline CDR1 MNHEY, CDR2 SVGEGT. Deletions cut 4 bases from V and 4 bases from J, with 11 bases between. The CDR3 consists of 15 residues. The chain's CDR3 is CASSLRPAGANVLTF. The CDR3 DNA reads as TGTGCCAGCAGTTTACGACCCGCAGGGGCCAACGTCCTGACTTTC.

Only a few counts were recorded for this clonotype. J is TRBJ1-4 and V is TRBV7-6; D is uncertain. This CDR3 spans 15 amino acids. Looked up from germline, CDR1 is SGHVS and CDR2 is FNYEAQ. Trimming pared 5 bases from V and 3 bases from J, leaving 13 bases between. The CDR3 region is CASSGRPDSNEKLFF. Here the CDR3 DNA reads TGTGCCAGCAGCGGCCGACCGGATTCTAATGAAAAACTGTTTTTT.

This chain uses TRBV5-1 with TRBJ2-5, with D unclear. Germline V CDR1 and CDR2: SGHRS, YFSETQ. CDR3 length: 15 amino acids. V was pared by 0 bases and J by 1 base, with 10 bases between. CDR3 protein: CASSLGAAFQETQYF. The DNA of the CDR3 is TGCGCCAGCAGCTTGGGGGCAGCTTTCCAAGAGACCCAGTACTTC.

The DNA for the CDR3 is TGTGCCAGCAGCGTGGGGCTTTCGGGCTCCGAGACCCAGTACTTC. Translated: CASSVGLSGSETQYF. The V and J genes are TRBV9 and TRBJ2-5, with a weak D call TRBD1 (5 bases). V was shortened by 2 bases and J by 5 bases, with 16 bases between the two germline ends. The CDR3 runs to 15 residues. Germline CDR1 SGDLS, CDR2 YYNGEE.

V usage is TRBV28 and J usage is TRBJ2-7; TRBD1 matches 10 bases. Per germline, CDR1 MDHEN and CDR2 SYDVKM. V lost 5 bases to trimming and J lost 2 bases; unmatched junction nucleotides: 6. This CDR3 is built from 15 residues. CDR3 in amino acids: CASSPGGTGAYEQYF. DNA of the CDR3: TGTGCCAGCAGTCCGGGGGGGACAGGGGCCTACGAGCAGTACTTC. Supplemented by reference TRBV28 and TRBJ2-7, the full variable domain reads DVKVTQSSRYLVKRTGEKVFLECVQDMDHENMFWYRQDPGLGLRLIYFSYDVKMKEKGDIPEGYSVSREKKERFSLILESASTNQTSMYLCASSPGGTGAYEQYFGPGTRLTVT.

A few counts support this clonotype. This chain connects TRBV5-1 to TRBJ1-4; perhaps TRBD1 as D (5 bases). The V end lost 4 bases, the J end lost 2 bases, and 18 bases lay between the germline ends. CDR1 SGHRS and CDR2 YFSETQ come from the germline V gene. The CDR3 is 17 amino acids. This CDR3 is CASSTGVSGATNEKLFF. The CDR3 bases are TGCGCCAGCAGCACGGGGGTCTCCGGTGCGACTAATGAAAAACTGTTTTTT.

This clonotype was found a few times. The genes are TRBV20-1 and TRBJ1-5; D gene uncertain. Trimming shortened V by 3 bases and J by 4 bases, and 10 bases separated the two germline ends. The CDR3 has 13 residues. Per the germline V gene, CDR1 is DFQATT and CDR2 is SNEGSKA (reference sequence). The CDR3 sequence is CSASRQINQPQHF. The CDR3 DNA follows: TGCAGTGCTAGTAGGCAGATAAATCAGCCCCAGCATTTT.

This clonotype was counted many times. The chain joins TRBV15 to TRBJ1-2; D is undetermined. Looked up from germline, CDR1 is LNHNV and CDR2 is YYDKDF (reference sequence). The CDR3 consists of 13 residues. The V end lost 0 bases, the J end lost 4 bases, and 6 bases lay between the germline ends. The CDR3 DNA is TGTGCCACCAGCAGAGATCGTATCTATGGCTACACCTTC. Its translation is CATSRDRIYGYTF.

This rearrangement joins TRBV7-2 to TRBJ2-5; D gene uncertain. The CDR3 covers 13 residues. V was pared by 5 bases and J by 4 bases, with 11 bases between. Germline V gives CDR1 SGHTA, CDR2 FQGNSA. The CDR3 sequence is CASSRTSPETQYF. DNA of the CDR3: TGTGCCAGCAGCCGTACCTCCCCAGAGACCCAGTACTTC.

V gene TRBV3-1 combines with J gene TRBJ2-1, with D possibly being TRBD2 (6 bases). This CDR3 is 13 amino acids long. The ends were cut back, 5 bases at V and 4 bases at J, with 9 bases in the middle. In germline, CDR1 is LGHDT, CDR2 YNNKEL (reference sequence). The CDR3 DNA follows: TGTGCCAGCAGCATAGCGGTGTACAATGAGCAGTTCTTC. Protein sequence: CASSIAVYNEQFF.

A single count supports this clonotype. This rearrangement joins TRBV18 to TRBJ1-5; D remains unclear. The CDR3 runs 14 residues. Trimming took 2 bases from V and 2 from J, leaving 7 bases between them. CDR1 is KGHSH and CDR2 is LQKENI in the germline V gene. DNA of the CDR3: TGTGCCAGCTCACCAAATCAGGGCAATCAGCCCCAGCATTTT. It is translated as CASSPNQGNQPQHF.

The genes are TRBV27 and TRBJ1-1, with TRBD1 matching over 12 bases. V lost 3 bases and J lost 0; bases outside the gene matches: 5. Per the germline V gene, CDR1 is MNHEY and CDR2 is SMNVEV (reference sequence). This CDR3 contains 17 residues. CDR3 loop: CASSFLGTGGLNTEAFF. The CDR3 DNA reads as TGTGCCAGCAGTTTCTTGGGGACAGGGGGCCTGAACACTGAAGCTTTCTTT.

This clonotype has a handful of counts. The chain has TRBV29-1 and TRBJ2-3; possibly TRBD1 or TRBD2 for D (5 bases each). The CDR3 covers 15 residues. V lost 7 bases and J 0 bases, leaving 17 bases between the germline ends. Per germline, CDR1 SQVTM and CDR2 ANQGSEA. The CDR3 DNA sequence: TGCAGCGCCCACATTGGCCGGGGCAGCACAGATACGCAGTATTTT. This encodes CSAHIGRGSTDTQYF.

A word on this clonotype: The limits of the CDR3 on the DNA are not certain, so only TCRdb's listed CDR3 is given. The chain's CDR3 is CASSTSTGGNEKLFF. The V gene is TRBV6-5, the J gene TRBJ1-4; TRBD1, as called in the table, went unchecked against the DNA. CDR1 is MNHEY, CDR2 SVGAGI, per germline. Ends included, the CDR3 has 15 residues.

V usage is TRBV5-1 and J usage is TRBJ2-3; D might be TRBD2 (6 bases). Trimming left V 0 bases short and J 5 bases short, with 16 bases between. This CDR3 spans 16 amino acids. Per germline, CDR1 SGHRS and CDR2 YFSETQ. CDR3 sequence (DNA): TGCGCCAGCAGCTTGGCCCGCGGGACTTCCTTAGATACGCAGTATTTT. It encodes CASSLARGTSLDTQYF.

This clonotype was detected a few times. The CDR3 region has the DNA TGTGCCAGTAGCACCCGGACGGGGCTTTCCTACGAGCAGTACTTC. The encoded protein is CASSTRTGLSYEQYF. The chain combines TRBV19 with TRBJ2-7, with D tentatively TRBD1 or TRBD2 (5 bases each). Deletions cut 6 bases from V and 1 base from J, with 16 bases between. Germline CDR1 is LNHDA and CDR2 is SQIVND (reference sequence). The CDR3 length is 15 residues.

The chain joins TRBV21-1 to TRBJ1-2; TRBD1, as called in the table, went unchecked against the DNA. TRBV21-1 is shown as a pseudogene. The CDR3 consists of 12 residues. DNA for the CDR3: TGTGCCAGCAGCAAGGGACAAGAGAAGAACACCTTC. It codes for CASSKGQEKNTF.

This clonotype was picked up a small number of times. J is TRBJ2-2 and V is TRBV10-3; D assignment may be TRBD1 or TRBD2 (5 bases each). This CDR3 contains 16 residues. Germline V gene data show CDR1 as ENHRY and CDR2 as SYGVKD. V was pared by 0 bases and J by 0 bases, with 8 bases between. CDR3 loop: CAISESGTANTGELFF. The CDR3 nucleotides are TGTGCCATCAGTGAGTCTGGGACGGCGAACACCGGGGAGCTGTTTTTT.

This clonotype was observed a few times. The V call is TRBV29-1, the J call TRBJ1-4; D remains ambiguous. V dropped 5 bases and J dropped 8 bases, with 9 bases sitting between them. The CDR3 covers 11 residues. Germline loops: CDR1 SQVTM, CDR2 ANQGSEA. The CDR3 loop reads CSVLLGEKLFF. The CDR3 bases are TGCAGCGTTCTCCTGGGGGAAAAACTGTTTTTT.

This clonotype showed up just a few times. The chain has TRBV12-3 or TRBV12-4 and TRBJ2-1; 8 bases match TRBD1. After removal of 5 bases from V and 8 bases from J, the junction contained 8 bases not matched to a gene. This CDR3 spans 14 amino acids. The CDR3 sequence: CASSPRTGFHEQFF. The CDR3 region has the DNA TGTGCCAGCAGTCCGAGGACAGGGTTCCATGAGCAGTTCTTC.

V usage is TRBV20-1 and J usage is TRBJ2-2, with 7 bases fitting TRBD1. Losses at the gene ends were 3 bases for V and 5 bases for J; bases not matched to a gene: 12. Germline CDR1 and CDR2: DFQATT and SNEGSKA (reference sequence). The CDR3 totals 16 residues. DNA of the CDR3: TGCAGTGCTAGTAACGGGCAGGGGGTAGGAACCGGGGAGCTGTTTTTT. Amino acid sequence: CSASNGQGVGTGELFF.